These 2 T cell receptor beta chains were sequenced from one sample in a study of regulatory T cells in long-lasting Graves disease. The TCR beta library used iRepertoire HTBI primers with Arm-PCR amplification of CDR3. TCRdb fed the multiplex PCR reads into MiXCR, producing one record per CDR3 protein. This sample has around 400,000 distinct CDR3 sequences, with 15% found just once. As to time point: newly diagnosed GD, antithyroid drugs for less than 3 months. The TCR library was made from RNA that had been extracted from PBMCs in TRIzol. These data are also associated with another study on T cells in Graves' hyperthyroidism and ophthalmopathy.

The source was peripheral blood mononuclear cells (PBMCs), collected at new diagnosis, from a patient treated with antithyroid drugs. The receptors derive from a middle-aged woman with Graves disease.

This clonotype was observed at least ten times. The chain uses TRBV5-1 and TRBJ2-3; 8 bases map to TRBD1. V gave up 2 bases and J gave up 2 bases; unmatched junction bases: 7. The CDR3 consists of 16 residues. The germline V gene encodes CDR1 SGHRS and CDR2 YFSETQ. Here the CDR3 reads CASSFPTGGFTDTQYF. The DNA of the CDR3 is TGCGCCAGCAGCTTCCCAACAGGGGGGTTCACAGATACGCAGTATTTT.

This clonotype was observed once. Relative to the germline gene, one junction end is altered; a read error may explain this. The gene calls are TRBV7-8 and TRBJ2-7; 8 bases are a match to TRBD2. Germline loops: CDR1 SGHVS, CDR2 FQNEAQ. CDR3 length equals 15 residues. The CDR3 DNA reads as TGTTCCAGCAGCGAGCCCTCCGGGACTAGTAACGAGCAGTACTTC. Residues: CSSSEPSGTSNEQYF.